This T cell receptor beta chain is drawn from a study of blood T cell repertoires in COVID-19 (TCRdb year 2020). Some background on the complete study: Samples covering the acute and convalescent phases of COVID-19 were provided by collaborators in the United States, Italy and Spain. A freely available public database, intended as a resource for researchers studying the immune response to SARS-CoV-2, is where the repertoires were released. Where HLA class I and class II types were available, the types were taken from metadata supplied by the sample provider, not from assay-based typing. The prospective study material was composed of cDNA or gDNA derived from T cells, B-cell-depleted T cells, or PBMCs. Sample metadata almost always included a de-identified subject ID, COVID-19 status, age in years and sex. The samples were drawn from two sources: the first 160 participants of the ongoing ImmuneRACE study, and about 1,300 subjects contributed by 6 global collaborators. Deeply sampled blood TCRbeta repertoires from subjects exposed to, actively infected with, or recovered from COVID-19 were included in the dataset.

The immunoSEQ Assay, a bias-controlled multiplex PCR, was used to amplify TCRbeta CDR3 regions from genomic DNA. The study's own analysis went as follows. The number of nucleated cells in each sample was estimated from the amplification of reference gene primers within the assay. To quantify the absolute abundance of each unique TCRbeta CDR3 rearrangement, sequence reads were collapsed and filtered. For each sample, productive Simpson clonality was calculated as the square root of Simpson's diversity index across productive rearrangements. TCRdb carries this immuneACCESS record with in-frame sequences only. Its versions omit some clonotypes, under half of them owing to an unresolved V gene in the studies checked, with the rest unexplained. D and trimming were read from the DNA, whereas the V and J calls and clone size are those reported in that table. The sample table holds around 300,000 clones, of which around 87% were seen once. In total, the top ten clones hold about 1.5% of the sample.

Of note for this clone: No cognate antigen has been identified for it. Per-nucleotide qualities are absent, and no much larger clonotype sits a single base away.

Enrolling through a virtual design, the prospective study's participants ranged in age from roughly 18 to 90 years and lived across more than 20 United States geographic areas. To assign participants to cohorts, the prospective study relied on clinical history that participants themselves reported in a screening survey and a study questionnaire. Mobile phlebotomists in the prospective study collected whole blood, serum and a nasopharyngeal or oropharyngeal swab from every participant. Additional blood draws and questionnaires over an approximately two-month period could optionally be provided by prospective study participants. Prospective study blood samples were shipped either frozen or at room temperature before DNA extraction. The research as a whole found: The quantity of clinical and demographic metadata differed by source and by participant and was supplied without curation.

The TCR sequence derives from a young woman with acute COVID-19. The material sequenced was PBMCs or T cells enriched from blood (not recorded which).

The DNA is TGTGCCAGCAGCGCCAGAGCGGAGCCTTCCTACAATGAGCAGTTCTTC. It codes for CASSARAEPSYNEQFF. The sequence links TRBV9 to TRBJ2-1; TRBD2 is a weak D gene call, 5 bases matching. The CDR3 starts with the cysteine, ends with the phenylalanine, and has 16 residues. Of the read, only the CDR3 DNA is kept; its 48 bases are in frame from base 1. The germline ends are 14 bases apart after V is trimmed by 3 bases and J by 1 base. Via the germline V gene, CDR1 is SGDLS and CDR2 YYNGEE.